These T cell receptor beta chains were read from a single sample in a study of shared clonotypes between healthy human individuals. Profiled with immunoSEQ multiplex PCR; TCRdb holds only in-frame clones, not every one. In the table there are about 2 million clones, about 95% of which are singletons. The specimen sequenced was naive CD8+ T cells sorted from blood. The receptors here all came from a man younger than 30 in good health. The CDR3 runs from the conserved cysteine through the conserved F or W. D genes are given only for firm matches. Clone size is stated in some rows and not others, as once, few, many or a class when expanded.

D gene	V gene	clone size	J gene	CDR3 DNA	CDR3 protein
.	TRBV6-4	.	TRBJ1-2	TGTGCCAGCAGTGATCAGGTAACTAACTATGGCTACACCTTC	CASSDQVTNYGYTF
.	TRBV19	.	TRBJ1-6	TGTGCCAGTAGTGAAGGGCAGGGGTATTCACCCCTCCACTTT	CASSEGQGYSPLHF
TRBD1	TRBV11-2	.	TRBJ2-7	TGTGCCAGCAGTTCCGGACCCGGGACAGGGGCCATCGAGCAGTACTTC	CASSSGPGTGAIEQYF
.	TRBV27	.	TRBJ2-3	TGTGCCAGCAGTTATGGGGCTCTTGGGACAGATACGCAGTATTTT	CASSYGALGTDTQYF
TRBD1	TRBV4-3	.	TRBJ2-6	TGCGCCAGCAGCCAAGATCTACAGGGGTCCGGGGCCAACGTCCTGACTTTC	CASSQDLQGSGANVLTF
.	TRBV4-1	.	TRBJ1-4	TGCGCCAGCAGCAACACGGACGGAGGAGGTGAAAAACTGTTTTTT	CASSNTDGGGEKLFF
TRBD2	TRBV4-1	.	TRBJ2-7	TGCGCCAGCAGCCAATTTGGACTAGCGGGCCACTACGAGCAGTACTTC	CASSQFGLAGHYEQYF
TRBD2	TRBV13	.	TRBJ2-1	TGTGCCAGCAGGGTAGCGGGAGTCTACAATGAGCAGTTCTTC	CASRVAGVYNEQFF
TRBD2	TRBV29-1	.	TRBJ2-3	TGCAGCGTTGAAAGCGGGATTGAGGATACGCAGTATTTT	CSVESGIEDTQYF
TRBD2	TRBV6-5	.	TRBJ2-5	TGTGCCAGCAGTTTACTAGCGGGGGGGCCTGAGACCCAGTACTTC	CASSLLAGGPETQYF
.	TRBV11-2	.	TRBJ1-2	TGTGCCAGCAGCTTAGATTTAGAGGGCCCCTATGGCTACACCTTC	CASSLDLEGPYGYTF
.	TRBV9	.	TRBJ1-4	TGTGCCAGCAGCGTAGCAGGAACAGGGCTGTCCGACCAAGAAAAACTGTTTTTT	CASSVAGTGLSDQEKLFF
TRBD2	TRBV2	once	TRBJ2-2	TGTGCCAGCAGCTTGGGACTAGCGGGCTACACCGGGGAGCTGTTTTTT	CASSLGLAGYTGELFF
.	TRBV14	.	TRBJ2-7	TGTGCCAGCAGCCCCCACCCAGGTAACTCCGAGCAGTACTTC	CASSPHPGNSEQYF
.	TRBV7-9	once	TRBJ2-7	TGTGCCAGCAGCTTAGGGGATTTTCGCTACGAGCAGTACTTC	CASSLGDFRYEQYF
.	TRBV9	few	TRBJ2-3	TGTGCCAGCAGCGTAGGAGATACGCAGTATTTT	CASSVGDTQYF
.	TRBV27	.	TRBJ2-1	TGTGCCAGCAGTTTTGCGGGTCCCCTGAGCTCCTACAATGAGCAGTTCTTC	CASSFAGPLSSYNEQFF
.	TRBV5-4	.	TRBJ2-3	TGTGCCAGCAGCTTGAAGTCCTTTCAGCCAGATACGCAGTATTTT	CASSLKSFQPDTQYF